This T cell receptor (beta chain) emerged from a study of blood T cell repertoires in COVID-19. Using immunoSEQ multiplex PCR, the repertoire was profiled, and TCRdb retains in-frame clones only, with some absent. Among tens of thousands of clones listed, around 87% were seen once. Germline CDR1 is KGHSH and CDR2 is LQKENI. Trimming shortened V by 4 bases and J by 3 bases, and 13 bases separated the two germline ends. The CDR3 is 15 residues long. Sample: peripheral blood. This TCR derives from a human donor in a cohort sampled during active COVID-19. The V call is TRBV18, the J call TRBJ2-1, with TRBD2 as a possible D gene (5 bases). CDR3 region: CASSRPSWYYNEQFF. The CDR3 DNA reads as TGTGCCAGCTCACGACCTAGCTGGTACTACAATGAGCAGTTCTTC. Complete variable domain (other parts from reference TRBV18 and TRBJ2-1): NAGVMQNPRHLVRRRGQEARLRCSPMKGHSHVYWYRQLPEEGLKFMVYLQKENIIDESGMPKERFSAEFPKEGPSILRIQQVVRGDSAAYFCASSRPSWYYNEQFFGPGTRLTVL.